This paragraph reports one T cell receptor beta chain. The data were taken from a study of blood T cell repertoires in COVID-19. Trimming pared 5 bases from V and 3 bases from J, leaving 16 bases between. CDR1 is SGHTA, CDR2 FQGTGA, per germline. The CDR3 contains 15 residues. Followed over time, Seattle patients had been enrolled while infection was active. Assay: immunoSEQ multiplex PCR; the TCRdb copy retains only in-frame clones and omits some. Among tens of thousands of clones listed, around four fifths were seen once. This rearrangement joins TRBV7-3 to TRBJ1-1; tentatively, D is TRBD1 (6 bases). The sequence derives from a man in his sixties with COVID-19, enrolled during active disease. The sequencing input was peripheral blood. CDR3 in DNA: TGTGCCAGCAGCCTTACGGGGGGCGCGGACACTGAAGCTTTCTTT. Protein: CASSLTGGADTEAFF.